Sequencing of this TCR beta chain was carried out in a study of shared clonotypes between healthy human individuals. Study information: In total, the donors were a couple of women and a few men aged 18 to 49.

This CDR3 is built from 14 residues. Per germline, CDR1 SGHTA and CDR2 FQGNSA. The V and J ends lost 2 bases and 3 bases respectively, with 8 bases between them. Comment on this clone: Its antigen is unidentified.

Study outcomes and limitations: Naive CD4 clonotypes were shared across several donors at about 5%. Researchers found naive subsets generally carried larger estimated richness than memory subsets.

Assay used: immunoSEQ multiplex PCR; TCRdb lists only in-frame clones, some missing. The table has some 2.1 million clones, approximately 95% seen once; the top ten hold 0.1% to 0.15%. V usage is TRBV7-2 and J usage is TRBJ2-1, with D uncertain. The receptor was isolated from a man between 18 and 29 years old in good health. The sequenced sample was naive CD4+ T cells sorted from blood. Subset meaning: CD45RA+ positively selected. The CDR3 protein is CASSLSNIYNEQFF. CDR3 DNA sequence: TGTGCCAGCAGCTTAAGCAACATCTACAATGAGCAGTTCTTC. Looking up the rest from reference TRBV7-2 and TRBJ2-1 gives the full variable domain: GAGVSQSPSNKVTEKGKDVELRCDPISGHTALYWYRQSLGQGLEFLIYFQGNSAPDKSGLPSDRFSAERTGGSVSTLTIQRTQQEDSAVYLCASSLSNIYNEQFFGPGTRLTVL.